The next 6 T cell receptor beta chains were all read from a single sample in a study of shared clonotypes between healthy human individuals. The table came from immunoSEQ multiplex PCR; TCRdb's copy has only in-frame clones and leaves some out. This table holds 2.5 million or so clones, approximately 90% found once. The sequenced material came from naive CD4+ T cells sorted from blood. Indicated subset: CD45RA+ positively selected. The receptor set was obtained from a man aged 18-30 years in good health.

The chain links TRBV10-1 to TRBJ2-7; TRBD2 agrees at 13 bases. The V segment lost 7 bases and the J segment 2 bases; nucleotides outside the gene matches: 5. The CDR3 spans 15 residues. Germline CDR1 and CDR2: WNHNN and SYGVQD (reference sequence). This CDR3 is CASIELAGGAYEQYF. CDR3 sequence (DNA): TGCGCCAGCATCGAACTAGCGGGAGGGGCCTACGAGCAGTACTTC.

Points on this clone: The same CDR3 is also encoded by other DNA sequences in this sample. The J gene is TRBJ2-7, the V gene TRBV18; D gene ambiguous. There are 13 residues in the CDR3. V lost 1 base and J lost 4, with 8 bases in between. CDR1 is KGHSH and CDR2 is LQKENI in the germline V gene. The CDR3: CASSPLQGYEQYF. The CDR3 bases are TGTGCCAGCTCACCACTACAAGGGTACGAGCAGTACTTC.

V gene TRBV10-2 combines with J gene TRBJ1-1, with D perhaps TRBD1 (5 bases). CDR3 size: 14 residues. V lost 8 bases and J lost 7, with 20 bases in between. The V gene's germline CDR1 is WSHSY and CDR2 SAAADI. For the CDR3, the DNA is TGCGCCAGCCTCTATGGGGGGGGAAAAGGTGAAGCTTTCTTT. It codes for CASLYGGGKGEAFF.

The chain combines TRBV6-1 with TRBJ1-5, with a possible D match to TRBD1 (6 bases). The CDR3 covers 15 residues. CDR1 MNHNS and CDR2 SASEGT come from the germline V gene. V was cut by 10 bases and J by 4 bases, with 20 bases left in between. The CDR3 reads CATARQALMNQPQHF. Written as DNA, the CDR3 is TGTGCCACCGCCCGACAGGCCTTAATGAATCAGCCCCAGCATTTT.

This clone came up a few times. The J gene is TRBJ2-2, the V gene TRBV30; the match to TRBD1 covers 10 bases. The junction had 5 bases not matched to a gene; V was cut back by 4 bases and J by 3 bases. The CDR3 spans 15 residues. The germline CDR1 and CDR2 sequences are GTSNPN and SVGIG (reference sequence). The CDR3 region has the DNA TGTGCCTGGACCGACAGGGGGCGAGACACCGGGGAGCTGTTTTTT. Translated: CAWTDRGRDTGELFF.

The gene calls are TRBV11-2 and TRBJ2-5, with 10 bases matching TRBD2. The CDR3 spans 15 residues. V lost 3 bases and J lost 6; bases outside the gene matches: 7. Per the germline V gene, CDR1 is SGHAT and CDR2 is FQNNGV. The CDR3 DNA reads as TGTGCCAGCAGCTTCGGACTAGCGGACGTAAAGACCCAGTACTTC. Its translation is CASSFGLADVKTQYF.